This T cell receptor (beta chain) emerged from a study of blood T cells in healthy people across ages (dated by TCRdb to the mid-2010s). The study in broad terms: Template switching captured roughly one uniquely barcoded TCR beta cDNA molecule per two T cells in model experiments. Using deep sequencing normalized with unique cDNA molecular identifiers, the study measured how TCR beta repertoire diversity changes with age. The donors were divided into four age groups: young (average 16 years), middle-aged (about 39), aged (around 59) and long-lived (around 80). To avoid experimental bias, donors of different ages were spread randomly across the sequencing lanes. Using the same blood draw, the study looked at two additional independent replicas of 1 million unique cDNA reads for two donors, one aged 18 to 30 and the other aged 80 or older. General findings and caveats noted by the study authors: Total diversity estimates from one million sequenced T cells were considered lower bounds and underestimates. Because the CMV infection status of the donors was unknown, age-related changes in expanded clonotypes may potentially have been confounded. Because profiling used bulk unsorted PBMCs, naive and antigen-experienced compartments could not be compared conclusively. Compared with the aged group, the long-lived group had more naive CD4+ T cells, fewer expanded clones and increased TCR diversity, suggesting age selection. Observed TCR beta diversity per million T cells fell roughly linearly with age, and a significant reduction was already apparent by age approximately 41. A strong correlation was found between observed TCR beta diversity and the percentage of naive T cells measured by flow cytometry.

Reading the germline V gene (reference sequence) gives CDR1 DFQATT and CDR2 SNEGSKA. V was cut back by 5 bases and J by 3 bases, leaving a gap of 17 bases between them. Reading from cysteine to phenylalanine, the CDR3 counts 14 amino acids. Only the CDR3 region is kept as DNA, spanning 42 bases read in frame from base 1. Receptors were amplified or captured by 5' RACE. TCRdb names Illumina HiSeq 2500 as the instrument used. The second PCR ran for about 6 to 12 cycles and used a J-beta primer mix along with a sample-barcoded 5' primer. A unique molecular identifier was introduced onto each TCR beta cDNA molecule by a template-switch 5' adaptor carrying 12 random nucleotides. At least 3 million CDR3-containing paired-end reads were obtained from each sample. First-strand cDNA synthesis was performed from all RNA using the Mint cDNA synthesis kit, with priming by a TRBC-specific oligonucleotide. All cDNA was treated with uracil-DNA glycosylase and then went through a first 18-cycle PCR with the universal primers M1SS and BC2_uni_R. From the authors' description of their analysis: Each sample was normalized by randomly selecting 1 million high-quality reads, each carrying a distinct molecular identifier. Instead of being binned into consensus sequences, reads with shared molecular identifiers were discarded. MiTCR, set to a Q25 quality threshold and the strictest error-elimination algorithm, was used for CDR3 identification, clonotype clustering and error correction. Lower-bound total TCR beta diversity was estimated with a nonparametric unseen species model using Euler transformation. TCRdb redid the processing of the public reads, applying fastp at Q25 and MiXCR, and retained in-frame beta chains. For every CDR3 protein sequence, its rows merge into one entry that carries the most common genes and DNA. The V and J calls and clone size are TCRdb's, not the authors'. A total of roughly 800,000 distinct CDR3 sequences appear in this sample, 55% to 70% of them only once. The leading ten clones occupy about 20% of the sample.

In regard to this clonotype: Its specific antigen is unknown. No base-level quality is on record; no much larger clone is a single base apart.

Systemically healthy Caucasian individuals from Russia, 35 to 50 in total and aged about 6 to 95 years, were included as donors. Around 9.7 milliliters of peripheral blood were collected from each donor into EDTA-treated Vacutainer tubes. Ficoll-Paque density-gradient centrifugation was used to isolate PBMCs, with at least 7 million per sample. Total RNA was extracted from PBMCs with Trizol reagent, with at least 6 micrograms obtained per sample. Naive CD45RAhigh/CD27high T cell percentages were measured by flow cytometry on a PBMC aliquot from every donor. Sequenced input: blood. The chain is made from TRBV20-1 and TRBJ2-7; the D segment could be TRBD2, given 5 matching bases. This clonotype originated in a man aged 25 to 40 in good health. The DNA reads TGCAGTGCTTGGCGGACTGAACGAAGCTACGAGCAGTACTTC. This encodes CSAWRTERSYEQYF.